What follows describes a single T cell receptor (beta chain). Its specificity is unknown. RNA, once extracted, was reverse transcribed into cDNA for use as the sequencing template. The repertoire was sequenced with immunoSEQ multiplex PCR; TCRdb's copy has only in-frame clones and lacks some. The sample includes fewer than 20,000 clones, more than 60% of them seen just once. The sample belongs to a study of CD8+ T cells in alopecia areata. Study-wide background: Twice daily, treated patients received 5 to 10 mg of oral tofacitinib. Tofacitinib ran 6 to 18 months, followed by 6 months off drug. The study's findings and limits: The study found TCR sharing across patients less clear than in mice, possibly for HLA reasons. Higher clonality and more expanded CD8+ clones appeared in lesional than normal scalp.

Germline CDR1 and CDR2: SGHVS and FNYEAQ. Trimming cost V 2 bases and J 4 bases, with 3 bases left between them. The CDR3 extends over 12 amino acids. As part of sample collection, lesional scalp punch biopsies and peripheral blood were taken from alopecia areata patients. The chain joins TRBV7-6 to TRBJ2-1, with D hard to call. This TCR was sampled from a human donor with alopecia areata. The sample was skin, taken at week 0. The CDR3 sequence: CASSLIYNEQFF. CDR3 nucleotide sequence: TGTGCCAGCAGCTTAATATACAATGAGCAGTTCTTC. Full variable domain (missing parts from reference TRBV7-6 and TRBJ2-1): GAGVSQSPRYKVTKRGQDVALRCDPISGHVSLYWYRQALGQGPEFLTYFNYEAQQDKSGLPNDRFSAERPEGSISTLTIQRTEQRDSAMYRCASSLIYNEQFFGPGTRLTVL.